These 26 T cell receptor beta chains came from one sample sequenced in a study of blood T cell repertoires in COVID-19. The method was immunoSEQ multiplex PCR; TCRdb's version includes in-frame clones alone and lacks a portion of them. The sample records about 270,000 clones, over 75% being singletons. Sequenced: peripheral blood. The receptors derive from a human donor in a cohort sampled during active COVID-19.

The V and J genes are TRBV3-1 (or the pseudogene TRBV3-2) and TRBJ2-5; a possible D gene is TRBD2 (7 bases). The V gene's germline CDR1 is LGHDT and CDR2 YNNKEL (reference sequence). Trimming stripped 1 base from V and 3 bases from J, with 24 bases between. There are 19 residues in the CDR3. The CDR3: CASSQGARGAGVAKETQYF. In DNA form, the CDR3 reads TGTGCCAGCAGCCAAGGGGCCCGGGGGGCTGGTGTTGCAAAAGAGACCCAGTACTTC.

CDR3 in DNA: TGCGCCAGCAGCTTGGAGGGGGCCACCGGGGAGCTGTTTTTT. Protein sequence: CASSLEGATGELFF. This sequence joins TRBV5-1 and TRBJ2-2; the match to TRBD1 covers 7 bases. Germline lookup yields CDR1 SGHRS and CDR2 YFSETQ. The CDR3 has 14 residues. Trimming took 0 bases from V and 4 from J; bases not matched to a gene: 0.

This rearrangement joins TRBV4-2 to TRBJ1-4; 10 bases map to TRBD1. From germline, CDR1 is LGHNA and CDR2 YNFKEQ. The junction had 4 bases not matched to a gene; V was cut back by 0 bases and J by 0 bases. This CDR3 region has 18 residues. Written as DNA, the CDR3 is TGTGCCAGCAGCCAAGATTTTGGACAGGGGGCAACTAATGAAAAACTGTTTTTT. Its protein product is CASSQDFGQGATNEKLFF.

V and J are TRBV5-1 and TRBJ1-1; 9 nucleotides line up with TRBD1. In germline, CDR1 is SGHRS, CDR2 YFSETQ. This CDR3 region has 14 residues. Trimming at V came to 0 bases and at J to 8 bases, leaving 5 bases not matched to a gene. CDR3 region: CASSLEGQGREAFF. In nucleotides, the CDR3 is TGCGCCAGCAGCTTGGAGGGACAGGGTAGAGAAGCTTTCTTT.

This clone occurred once. The chain has TRBV6-2 or TRBV6-3 and TRBJ2-1; D might be TRBD2 (5 bases). The CDR3 loop spans 13 amino acids. Germline V gives CDR1 MNHEY, CDR2 SVGEGT. V was pared by 2 bases and J by 10 bases, with 12 bases between. The CDR3 coding sequence is TGTGCCAGCAGTTACGTCGGGATAGGAGAGCAGTTCTTC. Its protein is CASSYVGIGEQFF.

CDR3 coding DNA: TGTGCCAGTAGTATCGCCGTAGCGGGAGCATACAATGAGCAGTTCTTC. As protein: CASSIAVAGAYNEQFF. The genes are TRBV19 and TRBJ2-1; 9 bases fit TRBD2. The CDR3 is 16 amino acids. After removal of 3 bases from V and 4 bases from J, the junction contained 7 bases not matched to a gene. The germline CDR1 and CDR2 sequences are LNHDA and SQIVND (reference sequence).

V is TRBV6-5 and J is TRBJ2-7, with D possibly TRBD1 on 6 matching bases. This CDR3 region has 13 residues. V lost 2 bases and J lost 5, with 10 bases in between. CDR1 and CDR2 from the germline V gene are MNHEY and SVGAGI. The CDR3 reads CASSYTTGNEQYF. The CDR3 coding sequence is TGTGCCAGCAGTTACACGACAGGAAACGAGCAGTACTTC.

This clone is a singleton in its sample. The chain recombines TRBV5-5 with TRBJ2-7, with D perhaps matching TRBD1 (6 bases). The CDR3 contains 14 residues. CDR1 is SGHKS and CDR2 is YYEKEE in the germline V gene (reference sequence). V lost 2 bases and J 2 bases, leaving 11 bases between the germline ends. DNA of the CDR3: TGTGCCAGCAGCTTACCTACAGGGACCTACGAGCAGTACTTC. Amino acid sequence: CASSLPTGTYEQYF.

The chain joins TRBV15 to TRBJ2-1; D is perhaps TRBD1 (5 bases). V lost 3 bases and J 6 bases, leaving 15 bases between the germline ends. This CDR3 spans 15 amino acids. CDR1 is LNHNV and CDR2 is YYDKDF in the germline V gene (reference sequence). The CDR3 here is CATSSLGVRGNEQFF. As DNA, the CDR3 is TGTGCCACCAGCAGCTTAGGAGTAAGGGGCAATGAGCAGTTCTTC.

This clone has just a few counts. The chain uses TRBV25-1 and TRBJ2-3; D might be TRBD2 (6 bases). The length of the CDR3 is 15 residues. V lost 8 bases and J lost 2, with 17 bases in between. Germline V lookup: CDR1 MGHDK, CDR2 SYGVNS. The CDR3 region is CASADKDYPTDTQYF. The CDR3 DNA reads as TGTGCCAGCGCCGATAAGGACTACCCCACAGATACGCAGTATTTT.

With respect to this clone: This CDR3 is also generated by other DNA sequences in the sample. The rearrangement links TRBV9 to TRBJ2-2; D is unclear. Germline V gene lookup returns CDR1 SGDLS and CDR2 YYNGEE. The CDR3 totals 13 residues. Trimming removed 0 bases from V and 5 bases from J, with 5 bases in between. This CDR3 reads CASSVVSTGELFF. As DNA, the CDR3 is TGTGCCAGCAGCGTAGTTTCGACCGGGGAGCTGTTTTTT.

The gene calls are TRBV15 and TRBJ2-4; perhaps TRBD1 as D (5 bases). V was pared by 5 bases and J by 4 bases, with 15 bases between. The CDR3 extends over 15 amino acids. In germline, CDR1 is LNHNV, CDR2 YYDKDF (reference sequence). CDR3 in amino acids: CATSARQMRKNIQYF. For the CDR3, the DNA is TGTGCCACCAGCGCGCGACAGATGAGAAAAAACATTCAGTACTTC.

The CDR3 reads CAISELADSYGYTF. CDR3 coding DNA: TGTGCCATCAGTGAGTTGGCGGATTCTTATGGCTACACCTTC. The chain uses TRBV10-3 and TRBJ1-2; D ambiguous. V dropped 1 base and J dropped 5 bases, with 11 bases sitting between them. Germline V CDR1 and CDR2: ENHRY, SYGVKD. The CDR3 covers 14 residues.

The chain employs TRBV25-1 and TRBJ1-2, with D uncertain. Trimming removed 7 bases at V and 2 bases at J, with 11 bases between. Germline loops: CDR1 MGHDK, CDR2 SYGVNS. This CDR3 region has 13 residues. The CDR3 nucleotides are TGTGCCAGCAATAAAGGAGGCAACTATGGCTACACCTTC. This translates into CASNKGGNYGYTF.

The chain has TRBV3-1 (or the pseudogene TRBV3-2) and TRBJ2-5, with D perhaps TRBD2 (5 bases). V was cut by 3 bases and J by 5 bases, with 16 bases left in between. The CDR3 is 15 residues long. Looked up from germline, CDR1 is LGHDT and CDR2 is YNNKEL (reference sequence). The DNA for the CDR3 is TGTGCCAGCAGCCATCTGGCTAGCAACGAGGAGACCCAGTACTTC. Protein sequence: CASSHLASNEETQYF.

The genes are TRBV6-5 and TRBJ1-4; tentative D call: TRBD1 (5 bases). Germline V lookup: CDR1 MNHEY, CDR2 SVGAGI. V was clipped by 7 bases and J by 4 bases, with 13 bases between them. This CDR3 has 14 amino acids. CDR3 nucleotide sequence: TGTGCCAGCATATGGAGGGGCGTTAATGAAAAACTGTTTTTT. Translated: CASIWRGVNEKLFF.

As for this clone: The junction departs from germline at one end; a sequencing error may be responsible. The V call is TRBV7-7, the J call TRBJ2-3, with 11 positions matching TRBD2. This CDR3 comprises 15 residues. Germline V gene sequence: CDR1 SSHAT, CDR2 FNYEAQ (reference sequence). The CDR3 here is CASSAGLAATDTQYF. The CDR3 DNA follows: TGTGCTAGCAGCGCGGGACTAGCGGCCACAGATACGCAGTATTTT.

This clone was seen more than once but under ten times. The V and J genes are TRBV10-3 and TRBJ2-7; a possible D gene is TRBD2 (5 bases). Trimming stripped 7 bases from V and 4 bases from J, with 11 bases between. CDR1 is ENHRY and CDR2 is SYGVKD in the germline V gene. The CDR3 is 12 residues long. CDR3 in DNA: TGTGCCATCAACGAGGGAGAGTACGAGCAGTACTTC. It is translated as CAINEGEYEQYF.

This chain connects TRBV5-4 to TRBJ1-3; D perhaps matches TRBD1 (5 bases). Trimming took 8 bases from V and 8 from J, leaving 17 bases between them. The CDR3 is 13 amino acids. CDR1 SGHNT and CDR2 YYREEE come from the germline V gene (reference sequence). The CDR3 DNA is TGTGCCAGAAGTGACCAGGGTCGAGACACCATATATTTT. Translation: CARSDQGRDTIYF.

The chain recombines TRBV19 with TRBJ1-1, with TRBD1 matching 8 bases. Trimming removed 2 bases from V and 1 base from J; junction bases left unmatched: 3. This CDR3 is 15 amino acids long. Per the germline V gene, CDR1 is LNHDA and CDR2 is SQIVND (reference sequence). The CDR3 coding sequence is TGTGCCAGTAGTATAACGGGACAGGCGAACACTGAAGCTTTCTTT. Translating gives CASSITGQANTEAFF.

The rearrangement links TRBV6-1 to TRBJ1-3; D gene ambiguous. Germline CDR1 is MNHNS and CDR2 is SASEGT. V gave up 2 bases and J gave up 3 bases, with 8 bases separating them. This CDR3 region has 14 residues. As DNA, the CDR3 is TGTGCCAGCAGTGAACGGCAGGATGGAAACACCATATATTTT. It yields the protein CASSERQDGNTIYF.

This sequence joins TRBV5-1 and TRBJ1-1, with 7 bases identical to TRBD1. Germline CDR1 SGHRS, CDR2 YFSETQ. V lost 4 bases and J lost 4; bases outside the gene matches: 1. The CDR3 has 12 amino acids. The DNA for the CDR3 is TGCGCCAGCAGCAGGACAGGCACTGAAGCTTTCTTT. Translated, it gives CASSRTGTEAFF.

This sequence joins TRBV2 and TRBJ1-1, with D possibly being TRBD1 (5 bases). Trimming removed 5 bases at V and 3 bases at J, with 10 bases between. The CDR3 covers 13 residues. In germline, CDR1 is SNHLY, CDR2 FYNNEI. CDR3 nucleotide sequence: TGTGCCAGCAGTCCGGACACGGACACTGAAGCTTTCTTT. Protein: CASSPDTDTEAFF. Together with reference TRBV2 and TRBJ1-1, the CDR3 gives the full variable domain: EPEVTQTPSHQVTQMGQEVILRCVPISNHLYFYWYRQILGQKVEFLVSFYNNEISEKSEIFDDQFSVERPDGSNFTLKIRSTKLEDSAMYFCASSPDTDTEAFFGQGTRLTVV.

The chain couples TRBV12-3 or TRBV12-4 to TRBJ2-6; no clear D gene. V shed 7 bases and J shed 1 base, with 2 bases lying between them. This CDR3 spans 12 amino acids. The CDR3 DNA follows: TGTGCCAGCACGTCTGGGGCCAACGTCCTGACTTTC. This encodes CASTSGANVLTF.

The chain joins TRBV24-1 to TRBJ1-6, with 8 bases lining up with TRBD1. V lost 2 bases to trimming and J lost 6 bases; unmatched junction nucleotides: 2. This CDR3 region has 15 residues. CDR1 is KGHDR and CDR2 is SFDVKD in the germline V gene. Here the CDR3 DNA reads TGTGCCACCAGTGATTCAGGGGGCAGTAATTCACCCCTCCACTTT. Residues: CATSDSGGSNSPLHF.

This clone turned up a few times. The chain has TRBV5-1 and TRBJ1-5, with D unclear. CDR1 is SGHRS and CDR2 is YFSETQ in the germline V gene. With 0 bases removed from V and 7 bases from J, the gap between germline ends came to 8 bases. The CDR3 consists of 13 residues. The CDR3: CASSLAGNQPQHF. The DNA for the CDR3 is TGCGCCAGCAGCTTGGCCGGGAACCAGCCCCAGCATTTT.